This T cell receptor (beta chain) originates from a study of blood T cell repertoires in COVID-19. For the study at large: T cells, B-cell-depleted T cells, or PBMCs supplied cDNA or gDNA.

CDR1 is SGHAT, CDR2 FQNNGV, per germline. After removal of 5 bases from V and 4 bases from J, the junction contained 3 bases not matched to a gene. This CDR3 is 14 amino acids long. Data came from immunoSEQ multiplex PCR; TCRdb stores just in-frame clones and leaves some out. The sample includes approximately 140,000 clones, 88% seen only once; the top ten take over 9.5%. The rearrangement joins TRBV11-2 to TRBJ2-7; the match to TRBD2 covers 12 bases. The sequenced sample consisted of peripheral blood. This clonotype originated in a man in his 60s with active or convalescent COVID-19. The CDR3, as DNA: TGTGCCAGCAGCCCCACTAGCGGGAGGTACGAGCAGTACTTC. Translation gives CASSPTSGRYEQYF.